These T cell receptor beta chains were read from a single sample in a study of cytomegalovirus exposure and HLA in healthy donors. Profiling relied on immunoSEQ multiplex PCR, and the TCRdb table lists in-frame clones only, not all of them. The sample has 55,000 to 65,000 clones, more than 70% seen once. The sequenced sample consisted of PBMCs. The receptors here all came from a young man in good health and CMV-seropositive. Both conserved end residues are part of each CDR3. The D gene is left open where the match is weak. The size field is filled for only some rows; it gives once, few, many or a size class.

size: -
J: TRBJ1-2
V: TRBV19
D: TRBD1
CDR3: CASSIEGTGEAYGYTF
DNA: TGTGCCAGTAGTATAGAGGGGACAGGGGAAGCCTATGGCTACACCTTC

size: -
J: TRBJ2-2
V: TRBV7-2
D: TRBD2
CDR3: CASSLGGLAGGTGEPFF
DNA: TGTGCCAGCAGCTTAGGAGGACTAGCGGGAGGAACCGGGGAGCCGTTTTTT

size: -
J: TRBJ2-1
V: TRBV7-3
D: TRBD1
CDR3: CASSPRQGSNEQFF
DNA: TGTGCCAGCAGCCCCAGACAGGGTTCGAATGAGCAGTTCTTC

size: -
J: TRBJ2-5
V: TRBV11-3
D: -
CDR3: CASSSWGVEQYF
DNA: TGTGCCAGCAGCTCATGGGGGGTAGAGCAGTACTTC

size: once
J: TRBJ2-3
V: TRBV10-1
D: TRBD2
CDR3: CASSLGLAGDFGDTQYF
DNA: TGCGCCAGCAGTCTGGGACTAGCGGGAGATTTCGGAGATACGCAGTATTTT

size: -
J: TRBJ2-7
V: TRBV9
D: -
CDR3: CASSVGTTYEQYF
DNA: TGTGCCAGCAGCGTAGGCACTACCTACGAGCAGTACTTC

size: -
J: TRBJ1-4
V: TRBV7-9
D: -
CDR3: CASSLGDNEKLFF
DNA: TGTGCCAGCAGCTTAGGCGATAATGAAAAACTGTTTTTT

size: -
J: TRBJ2-1
V: TRBV7-9
D: -
CDR3: CASSSSESGSYNEQFF
DNA: TGTGCCAGCAGCTCATCAGAAAGCGGCTCCTACAATGAGCAGTTCTTC

size: -
J: TRBJ2-2
V: TRBV6-1
D: TRBD2
CDR3: CASSWTSRAGELFF
DNA: TGTGCCAGCAGTTGGACTAGTAGGGCCGGGGAGCTGTTTTTT

size: -
J: TRBJ1-1
V: TRBV7-6
D: TRBD1
CDR3: CASSLQQGARNTEAFF
DNA: TGTGCCAGCAGCTTACAACAGGGGGCTCGGAACACTGAAGCTTTCTTT

size: few
J: TRBJ2-7
V: TRBV25-1
D: TRBD1
CDR3: CASSGDRGRFGQYF
DNA: TGTGCCAGCAGTGGGGACAGGGGGCGCTTTGGGCAGTACTTC

size: -
J: TRBJ2-7
V: TRBV7-6
D: TRBD2
CDR3: CASSLLAGGYEQYF
DNA: TGTGCCAGCAGCCTCCTAGCGGGAGGCTACGAGCAGTACTTC

size: -
J: TRBJ2-6
V: TRBV28
D: -
CDR3: CASSLEGATGANVLTF
DNA: TGTGCCAGCAGTTTGGAAGGGGCGACTGGGGCCAACGTCCTGACTTTC

size: -
J: TRBJ2-1
V: TRBV7-6
D: TRBD2
CDR3: CASSPLTSSNEQFF
DNA: TGTGCCAGCAGCCCGCTGACTAGCAGCAATGAGCAGTTCTTC

size: -
J: TRBJ1-3
V: TRBV4-1
D: -
CDR3: CASSQVHSSGSTIYF
DNA: TGCGCCAGCAGCCAAGTACACAGCTCTGGGAGCACCATATATTTT

size: -
J: TRBJ2-1
V: TRBV11-2
D: -
CDR3: CASSPRLYNEQFF
DNA: TGTGCCAGCAGCCCCAGACTGTACAATGAGCAGTTCTTC